The 32 T cell receptor beta chains below were found in one sample sequenced in a study of shared clonotypes between healthy human individuals (dated by TCRdb to the early 2020s). For the CD8 naive samples, CD45RO-negative cells were positively selected for CCR7, yielding a CD45RA+CCR7+ population from which TemRA cells were excluded. The library was built by means of the immunoSEQ multiplex PCR assay. TCRdb carries this immuneACCESS record with in-frame sequences only. Its versions omit some clonotypes, under half of them owing to an unresolved V gene in the studies checked, with the rest unexplained. This sample comprises around 2,000,000 clones, about 94% of them detected only once. 0.9% to 1.3% of the sample lies in the top ten. Material for sequencing was naive CD8+ T cells sorted from blood. The cell subset or site tag for this specimen amounts to: CD45RA+CCR7+. The source is a man younger than 35 in good health.

The chain has TRBV7-9 and TRBJ2-1; D is unresolved. Germline values: CDR1 SEHNR, CDR2 FQNEAQ (reference sequence). The V end was cut by 5 bases, the J end by 9 bases, with 20 bases between. CDR3 length: 15 amino acids. CDR3 protein: CASSTSKVYVGEQFF. For the CDR3, the DNA is TGTGCCAGCAGCACCTCTAAAGTGTACGTTGGTGAGCAGTTCTTC.

This chain joins TRBV11-2 and TRBJ2-5; 8 bases agree with TRBD1. CDR1 is SGHAT and CDR2 is FQNNGV in the germline V gene. The J segment lost 0 bases and the V segment lost 10 bases, leaving 7 bases of the junction unmatched. CDR3 size: 14 residues. Here the CDR3 reads CAIRQGPYQETQYF. The CDR3 DNA follows: TGTGCCATAAGACAGGGGCCCTACCAAGAGACCCAGTACTTC.

V is TRBV9 and J is TRBJ1-3; TRBD1 might be the D (6 bases). Trimming left V 7 bases short and J 2 bases short, with 13 bases between. CDR3 size: 14 residues. Per germline, CDR1 SGDLS and CDR2 YYNGEE. The CDR3 DNA reads as TGTGCCAGCTCCTGGGGGCAGGCTGGAAACACCATATATTTT. Residues: CASSWGQAGNTIYF.

This clone has only one observation. J is TRBJ2-1 and V is TRBV7-9; 9 bases fit TRBD1. The germline CDR1 and CDR2 sequences are SEHNR and FQNEAQ (reference sequence). The trim removed 6 bases at V and 2 bases at J, leaving 5 bases unmatched. CDR3 length equals 15 residues. The CDR3 DNA is TGTGCCAGCAGGCAAAACAGGGGGCCCTACAATGAGCAGTTCTTC. Its translation is CASRQNRGPYNEQFF.

V and J are TRBV5-1 and TRBJ2-5; D may be TRBD1 or TRBD2 (5 bases each). V dropped 1 base and J dropped 3 bases, with 13 bases sitting between them. This CDR3 has 15 residues. Germline assignment: CDR1 SGHRS and CDR2 YFSETQ. The CDR3 nucleotides read TGCGCCAGCAGCTTGTGGCCGGGACCTAAAGAGACCCAGTACTTC. Translated: CASSLWPGPKETQYF.

About this clone itself: Other nucleotide sequences in the sample specify the same CDR3. This rearrangement joins TRBV5-1 to TRBJ2-5; D call uncertain. The CDR3 is 11 residues long. Germline CDR1 is SGHRS and CDR2 is YFSETQ. The V end was cut by 2 bases, the J end by 4 bases, with 3 bases between. CDR3 coding DNA: TGCGCCAGCAGCTTATCAGAGACCCAGTACTTC. Encoded protein: CASSLSETQYF.

For this clone: The same CDR3 arises from other DNA sequences in this sample as well. The chain couples TRBV6-5 to TRBJ2-2, with D unresolved. The length of the CDR3 is 14 residues. Germline V lookup: CDR1 MNHEY, CDR2 SVGAGI. V lost 0 bases to trimming and J lost 1 base, with 3 bases between them. The CDR3, as DNA: TGTGCCAGCAGTTACTCAGAGAACACCGGGGAGCTGTTTTTT. Protein: CASSYSENTGELFF.

The gene calls are TRBV7-6 and TRBJ1-1, with D tentatively TRBD1 (6 bases). The CDR3 runs 13 residues. Between the trimmed V and J ends, which lost 4 bases and 1 base, there was a span of 7 bases. The germline CDR1 and CDR2 sequences are SGHVS and FNYEAQ. The CDR3 is CASSSGENTEAFF. The CDR3 DNA reads TGTGCCAGCAGCTCAGGGGAGAACACTGAAGCTTTCTTT.

For this clone: This sample also contains other DNA sequences that code for the same CDR3. This rearrangement joins TRBV27 to TRBJ1-1; 7 positions match TRBD1. In germline, CDR1 is MNHEY, CDR2 SMNVEV (reference sequence). After removal of 5 bases from V and 1 base from J, the junction contained 4 bases not matched to a gene. The CDR3 runs 14 residues. The CDR3 region has the DNA TGTGCCAGCAGTCTGACAGGGACGAACACTGAAGCTTTCTTT. Translated, it gives CASSLTGTNTEAFF.

This chain connects TRBV13 to TRBJ2-7, with 8 bases that match TRBD2. Germline trimming cut 4 bases from V and 2 bases from J; bases unmatched to any gene: 10. The CDR3 contains 16 residues. In germline, CDR1 is PRHDT, CDR2 FYEKMQ (reference sequence). DNA of the CDR3: TGTGCCAGCAGCTCCTTGGACAGCGGGAGTGCCTACGAGCAGTACTTC. Translated: CASSSLDSGSAYEQYF.

The rearrangement joins TRBV6-5 to TRBJ1-1; D not resolved. The CDR3 has 11 amino acids. Germline CDR1 is MNHEY and CDR2 is SVGAGI. V lost 7 bases to trimming and J lost 7 bases, with 10 bases between them. In DNA, the CDR3 is TGTGCCAGCACCTTACAAGGTGAAGCTTTCTTT. Translated: CASTLQGEAFF.

The chain couples TRBV19 to TRBJ2-2; 7 nucleotides agree with TRBD1. The CDR3 consists of 17 residues. Per the germline V gene, CDR1 is LNHDA and CDR2 is SQIVND (reference sequence). J was trimmed by 3 bases and V by 5 bases; bases with no gene match: 12. CDR3 DNA sequence: TGTGCCAGTAGTCCAAACCCTACGACAGGGCACACCGGGGAGCTGTTTTTT. Protein: CASSPNPTTGHTGELFF.

The chain uses TRBV19 and TRBJ2-7, with a possible D match to TRBD2 (5 bases). Germline CDR1 LNHDA, CDR2 SQIVND (reference sequence). This CDR3 has 15 amino acids. Trimming stripped 0 bases from V and 10 bases from J, with 19 bases between. The CDR3 DNA sequence: TGTGCCAGTAGTATAGAGGACGGGGTCCCTACGGGACAGTACTTC. As protein: CASSIEDGVPTGQYF.

V and J are TRBV6-4 and TRBJ2-1, with TRBD1 as a possible D gene (8 bases). Trimming stripped 2 bases from V and 0 bases from J, with 29 bases between. The CDR3 sequence is 22 residues long. Germline CDR1 is MRHNA and CDR2 is SNTAGT. Here the CDR3 reads CASSDQGAGAYRGYSSYNEQFF. CDR3 nucleotide sequence: TGTGCCAGCAGTGACCAGGGGGCGGGGGCGTACCGCGGCTATTCCTCCTACAATGAGCAGTTCTTC.

To note about this clone: At one boundary the junction diverges from the germline segment, which might be a read error. In the same sample, other DNA sequences code for this CDR3. The J gene is TRBJ1-1, the V gene TRBV5-6; D not certain. Germline assignment: CDR1 SGHDT and CDR2 YYEEEE. This CDR3 has 11 residues. The CDR3 DNA reads TGTGCCAGTAGCTTGGCGGGTGAAGCTTTCTTT. Translating gives CASSLAGEAFF. Filled out from reference TRBV5-6 and TRBJ1-1, the complete variable domain reads DAGVTQSPTHLIKTRGQQVTLRCSPKSGHDTVSWYQQALGQGPQFIFQYYEEEERQRGNFPDRFSGHQFPNYSSELNVNALLLGDSALYLCASSLAGEAFFGQGTRLTVV.

Concerning this clone itself: This sample also contains other DNA sequences that code for the same CDR3. The V and J genes are TRBV27 and TRBJ2-7; D gene unclear. The germline gives CDR1 MNHEY, CDR2 SMNVEV (reference sequence). CDR3 length: 12 residues. V was trimmed by 1 base and J by 5 bases, leaving 6 bases between them. The CDR3 here is CASSLLGHEQYF. CDR3 bases: TGTGCCAGCAGTTTATTAGGGCACGAGCAGTACTTC.

A word on this clone: Other nucleotide sequences in the sample specify the same CDR3. V and J are TRBV7-3 and TRBJ2-7; a weak D match, TRBD1 (6 bases). Germline V gene lookup returns CDR1 SGHTA and CDR2 FQGTGA. V was trimmed by 4 bases and J by 4 bases, leaving 11 bases between them. This CDR3 is 13 amino acids long. The CDR3: CASSSSQGYEQYF. CDR3 nucleotides: TGTGCCAGCAGCTCCTCACAGGGTTACGAGCAGTACTTC.

V gene TRBV4-1 combines with J gene TRBJ2-1; D not certain. Germline CDR1 and CDR2: MGHRA and YSYEKL. Trimming cost V 0 bases and J 9 bases, with 6 bases left between them. The CDR3 length is 12 residues. The CDR3 loop reads CASSQDTPEQFF. The CDR3 nucleotides are TGCGCCAGCAGCCAAGATACCCCTGAGCAGTTCTTC.

In the case of this clone: The sample carries other DNA sequences with the same CDR3. The genes are TRBV30 and TRBJ2-3; D is uncertain. The V end was cut by 2 bases, the J end by 2 bases, with 11 bases between. There are 14 residues in the CDR3. Germline V gene sequence: CDR1 GTSNPN, CDR2 SVGIG (reference sequence). CDR3 sequence reads: CAWSLAGPTDTQYF. Here the CDR3 DNA reads TGTGCCTGGAGTCTGGCAGGACCCACAGATACGCAGTATTTT.

This clone was detected only a few times. The chain couples TRBV2 to TRBJ1-2, with D hard to call. The ends were cut back, 7 bases at V and 4 bases at J, with 7 bases in the middle. CDR1 and CDR2 from the germline V gene are SNHLY and FYNNEI. The length of the CDR3 is 11 residues. The CDR3: CASKGSYGYTF. In DNA, the CDR3 is TGTGCCAGCAAGGGTTCCTATGGCTACACCTTC.

This chain links TRBV27 with TRBJ1-1; 9 bases map to TRBD1. J was trimmed by 5 bases and V by 5 bases; bases with no gene match: 6. From germline, CDR1 is MNHEY and CDR2 SMNVEV (reference sequence). CDR3 size: 14 residues. CDR3 residues: CASSEGQGWTEAFF. The CDR3 DNA reads TGTGCCAGCAGTGAGGGACAGGGATGGACTGAAGCTTTCTTT.

The chain uses TRBV19 and TRBJ2-3; D remains unclear. This CDR3 region has 16 residues. Per germline, CDR1 LNHDA and CDR2 SQIVND (reference sequence). Trimming removed 0 bases from V and 0 bases from J, with 10 bases in between. CDR3 sequence (DNA): TGTGCCAGTAGTATAGATCTAGAAACTAGCACAGATACGCAGTATTTT. The encoded protein is CASSIDLETSTDTQYF.

As to this clone: This sample also contains other DNA sequences that code for the same CDR3. This chain connects TRBV20-1 to TRBJ2-1, with D perhaps TRBD1 (5 bases). The length of the CDR3 is 10 residues. CDR1 DFQATT and CDR2 SNEGSKA come from the germline V gene (reference sequence). V was cut by 6 bases and J by 10 bases, with 10 bases left in between. Here the CDR3 reads CSAWGGEQFF. CDR3 coding DNA: TGCAGTGCCTGGGGCGGAGAGCAGTTCTTC.

This sequence joins TRBV9 and TRBJ2-3; 8 bases are shared with TRBD1. CDR3 length equals 16 residues. The V gene's germline CDR1 is SGDLS and CDR2 YYNGEE. V lost 3 bases and J lost 4; bases outside the gene matches: 10. In DNA form, the CDR3 reads TGTGCCAGCAGCGAATTGGGACAGGTAGCACCAGATACGCAGTATTTT. Protein: CASSELGQVAPDTQYF.

V gene TRBV11-3 combines with J gene TRBJ1-5, with D unclear. This CDR3 has 11 residues. The germline V gene encodes CDR1 SGHNT and CDR2 YENEEA. V dropped 2 bases and J dropped 4 bases, with 0 bases sitting between them. The CDR3 DNA sequence: TGTGCCAGCAGCTTAAATCAGCCCCAGCATTTT. Translating it yields CASSLNQPQHF.

This sequence joins TRBV6-5 and TRBJ2-2; TRBD2 aligns across 10 bases. V dropped 0 bases and J dropped 7; count of bases not matched to a gene: 5. Germline loops: CDR1 MNHEY, CDR2 SVGAGI. The CDR3 covers 16 residues. The CDR3 sequence: CASSYSLAGAGGELFF. The CDR3 DNA is TGTGCCAGCAGTTACTCGCTAGCGGGAGCAGGCGGGGAGCTGTTTTTT.

The CDR3 region has the DNA TGCGCCAGCAGCGACCCAGATACGCAGTATTTT. Translation: CASSDPDTQYF. This chain links TRBV10-2 with TRBJ2-3, with D unresolved. Trimming removed 6 bases at V and 4 bases at J, with 5 bases between. Germline lookup yields CDR1 WSHSY and CDR2 SAAADI. There are 11 residues in the CDR3.

This clone has just one count. This chain links TRBV28 with TRBJ2-1; no firm D call. The CDR3 contains 17 residues. The germline gives CDR1 MDHEN, CDR2 SYDVKM. V lost 4 bases and J 1 base, leaving 17 bases between the germline ends. The CDR3 DNA follows: TGTGCCAGCAGTTCCCCGGTTAGGGCCCGTTCCTACAATGAGCAGTTCTTC. It yields the protein CASSSPVRARSYNEQFF.

The J gene is TRBJ1-2, the V gene TRBV6-5, with D perhaps matching TRBD1 (5 bases). The V gene lost 8 bases and the J gene lost 1 base, with 11 bases spanning the gap. The CDR3 consists of 13 residues. From germline, CDR1 is MNHEY and CDR2 SVGAGI. The chain's CDR3 is CASLGGFNYGYTF. In DNA form, the CDR3 reads TGTGCCAGCCTCGGGGGATTTAACTATGGCTACACCTTC.

Details on this clone: The sample holds other DNA sequences that translate to the same CDR3. J is TRBJ2-3 and V is TRBV7-6; TRBD1 is a possible D gene (5 bases). The CDR3 has 13 amino acids. The V and J ends lost 1 base and 4 bases respectively, with 6 bases between them. The V gene's germline CDR1 is SGHVS and CDR2 FNYEAQ. The CDR3 reads CASSLEGADTQYF. CDR3 DNA: TGTGCCAGCAGCTTAGAAGGGGCAGATACGCAGTATTTT.

The J gene is TRBJ2-4, the V gene TRBV6-5; D possibly corresponds to TRBD2 (5 bases). The CDR3 runs to 12 residues. V was shortened by 4 bases and J by 5 bases, with 6 bases between the two germline ends. Looked up from germline, CDR1 is MNHEY and CDR2 is SVGAGI. This CDR3 is CASSSRENIQYF. The DNA of the CDR3 is TGTGCCAGCAGTTCGCGGGAAAACATTCAGTACTTC.

The chain has TRBV4-3 and TRBJ2-7; D gene uncertain. CDR1 and CDR2 (germline): LGHNA, YSLEER. Trimming left V 0 bases short and J 4 bases short, with 19 bases between. The CDR3 consists of 17 residues. Here the CDR3 DNA reads TGCGCCAGCAGCCAAGATCCGGGCGTCGAAGAATTATACGAGCAGTACTTC. Its translation: CASSQDPGVEELYEQYF.